This TCR beta chain was obtained from a study of cytomegalovirus exposure and HLA in healthy donors. Per the germline V gene, CDR1 is MNHEY and CDR2 is SVGAGI. The V end lost 2 bases, the J end lost 7 bases, and 15 bases lay between the germline ends. The CDR3 is 14 residues long. Data came from immunoSEQ multiplex PCR; TCRdb stores just in-frame clones and leaves some out. The sample holds 150,000 or so clones; approximately 80% are singletons and the top ten take around 2.5%. The sequence was obtained from a man aged 30 to 45 in good health and CMV-seropositive. Source material: PBMCs. The J gene is TRBJ2-7, the V gene TRBV6-5; D not certain. As DNA, the CDR3 is TGTGCCAGCAGTTACCGTTTCACCAACGGGGAGCAGTACTTC. This gives the protein CASSYRFTNGEQYF.